The 2 T cell receptor beta chains presented below share a single source sample, sequenced in a study of T cell repertoires in cytomegalovirus infection. These receptors are not linked to any known antigen. In TCRdb, the reads were re-called with MiXCR into one record per CDR3 protein. The sample has under 130,000 distinct CDR3 sequences; about 40% are singletons. This material consisted of CD8+ T cells from cultured PBMCs, taken from culture after CMV antigen stimulation. The receptors here all came from a human donor in good health (CMV status not recorded). Some clones in this sample may be carry-over from other donors' samples.

The chain links TRBV7-4 to TRBJ1-1; D unclear. This CDR3 spans 15 amino acids. Germline values: CDR1 SGHVT, CDR2 SQSDAQ. V was shortened by 0 bases and J by 0 bases, with 8 bases between the two germline ends. The CDR3 nucleotides read TGTGCCAGCAGCTTAGCGGTTTCCATGAACACTGAAGCTTTCTTT. As protein: CASSLAVSMNTEAFF.

This clonotype was picked up a small number of times. This sequence joins TRBV7-6 and TRBJ1-4; a possible D gene is TRBD1 (5 bases). Germline-derived CDR1 and CDR2 are SGHVS and FNYEAQ. Trimming cost V 2 bases and J 3 bases, with 10 bases left between them. This CDR3 has 15 residues. CDR3 sequence (DNA): TGTGCCAGCAGCTTACTTAAGGGGCCTAATGAAAAACTGTTTTTT. This translates into CASSLLKGPNEKLFF. Looking up the rest from reference TRBV7-6 and TRBJ1-4 gives the full variable domain: GAGVSQSPRYKVTKRGQDVALRCDPISGHVSLYWYRQALGQGPEFLTYFNYEAQQDKSGLPNDRFSAERPEGSISTLTIQRTEQRDSAMYRCASSLLKGPNEKLFFGSGTQLSVL.